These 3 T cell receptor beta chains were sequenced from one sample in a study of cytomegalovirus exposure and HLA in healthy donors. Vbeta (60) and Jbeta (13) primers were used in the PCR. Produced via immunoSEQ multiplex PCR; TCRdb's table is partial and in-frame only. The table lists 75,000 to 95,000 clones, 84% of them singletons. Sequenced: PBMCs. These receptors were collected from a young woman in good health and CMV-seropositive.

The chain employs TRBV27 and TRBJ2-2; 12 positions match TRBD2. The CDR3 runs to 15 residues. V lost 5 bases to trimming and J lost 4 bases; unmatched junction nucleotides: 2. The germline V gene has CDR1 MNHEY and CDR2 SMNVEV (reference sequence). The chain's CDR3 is CASSRLAGVTGELFF. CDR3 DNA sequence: TGTGCCAGCAGTAGACTAGCGGGAGTCACCGGGGAGCTGTTTTTT.

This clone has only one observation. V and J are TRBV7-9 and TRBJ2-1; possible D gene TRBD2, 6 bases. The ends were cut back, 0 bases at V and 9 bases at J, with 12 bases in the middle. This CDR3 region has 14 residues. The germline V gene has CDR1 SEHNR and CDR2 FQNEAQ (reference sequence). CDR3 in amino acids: CASSLAEGWSEQFF. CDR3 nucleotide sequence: TGTGCCAGCAGCTTAGCGGAGGGCTGGAGTGAGCAGTTCTTC.

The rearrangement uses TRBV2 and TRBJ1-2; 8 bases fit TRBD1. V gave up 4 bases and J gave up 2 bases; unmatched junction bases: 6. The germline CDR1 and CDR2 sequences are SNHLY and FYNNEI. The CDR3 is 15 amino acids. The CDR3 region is CASSAGQGGNYGYTF. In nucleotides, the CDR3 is TGTGCCAGCAGTGCAGGACAGGGCGGCAACTATGGCTACACCTTC. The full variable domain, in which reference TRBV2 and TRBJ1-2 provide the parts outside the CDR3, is EPEVTQTPSHQVTQMGQEVILRCVPISNHLYFYWYRQILGQKVEFLVSFYNNEISEKSEIFDDQFSVERPDGSNFTLKIRSTKLEDSAMYFCASSAGQGGNYGYTFGSGTRLTVV.